One sample yielded the 10 T cell receptor beta chains listed below, sequenced in a study of blood T cell repertoires in COVID-19 (dated by TCRdb to the early 2020s). To prepare the library, the immunoSEQ multiplex PCR assay was applied. As stored in TCRdb, this immuneACCESS dataset retains in-frame rearrangements with V and J assigned. A fraction of the clones does not appear; measured against another copy, unresolved V genes explain less than half of the discrepancy, and the remainder lacks a known reason. Recorded for this sample are about 80,000 clones; about 70% of them occurred a single time. The ten top clones hold 5% to 6% of the sample. Sequencing used peripheral blood. The receptors were sampled from a man aged 50 to 60 with active or convalescent COVID-19.

This CDR3 reads CASSLANEQFF. The CDR3 DNA follows: TGTGCCAGCAGCTTAGCGAATGAGCAGTTCTTC. The chain employs TRBV5-6 and TRBJ2-1; no definite D call. Germline CDR1 reads SGHDT; CDR2 reads YYEEEE. The CDR3 sequence is 11 residues long. V was clipped by 2 bases and J by 7 bases, with 4 bases between them.

The rearrangement links TRBV7-9 to TRBJ1-2; D is unclear. Trimming shortened V by 1 base and J by 8 bases, and 14 bases separated the two germline ends. Germline loops: CDR1 SEHNR, CDR2 FQNEAQ (reference sequence). The CDR3 extends over 14 amino acids. The CDR3: CASSLDLGLEGYTF. The DNA for the CDR3 is TGTGCCAGCAGCTTAGATCTGGGCCTCGAGGGCTACACCTTC.

The CDR3 DNA sequence: TGTGCCAGCAGTGAACGGGGACAGGGGAGCACTGAAGCTTTCTTT. Translation gives CASSERGQGSTEAFF. The chain is built from TRBV6-1 and TRBJ1-1, with TRBD1 matching 10 bases. The CDR3 consists of 15 residues. Germline V gene lookup returns CDR1 MNHNS and CDR2 SASEGT. The V and J ends lost 2 bases and 4 bases, in that order; junction bases with no gene match: 4.

This clone has just a few counts. This chain uses TRBV4-1 with TRBJ2-3; 13 bases fit TRBD2. This CDR3 contains 17 residues. Per germline, CDR1 MGHRA and CDR2 YSYEKL. V gave up 6 bases and J gave up 4 bases; unmatched junction bases: 10. The DNA of the CDR3 is TGCGCCAGCAGACGTCAAACTAGCGGGGGGGCCCCAGATACGCAGTATTTT. This gives the protein CASRRQTSGGAPDTQYF.

The chain employs TRBV19 and TRBJ2-1, with D hard to call. Germline CDR1 reads LNHDA; CDR2 reads SQIVND (reference sequence). V lost 6 bases, J lost 5 bases, and 2 bases lay in between. CDR3 length: 10 amino acids. CDR3 DNA: TGTGCCAGTAGCGACAATGAGCAGTTCTTC. Its protein is CASSDNEQFF. Using reference TRBV19 and TRBJ2-1 for the parts outside the CDR3, the full variable domain is DGGITQSPKYLFRKEGQNVTLSCEQNLNHDAMYWYRQDPGQGLRLIYYSQIVNDFQKGDIAEGYSVSREKKESFPLTVTSAQKNPTAFYLCASSDNEQFFGPGTRLTVL.

The V call is TRBV2, the J call TRBJ2-5; D remains ambiguous. This CDR3 is built from 11 residues. The V end lost 6 bases, the J end lost 2 bases, and 4 bases lay between the germline ends. Germline V lookup: CDR1 SNHLY, CDR2 FYNNEI. The CDR3 here is CASRAQETQYF. The CDR3 nucleotides read TGTGCCAGCAGGGCACAAGAGACCCAGTACTTC.

The rearrangement joins TRBV4-3 to TRBJ2-1; 7 bases line up with TRBD1. V trimming: 4 bases; J trimming: 6 bases; junction bases outside the gene matches: 9. Germline V gives CDR1 LGHNA, CDR2 YSLEER. The CDR3 spans 15 residues. The CDR3 protein is CASSPLGAGGNEQFF. CDR3 nucleotides: TGCGCCAGCAGCCCCCTAGGGGCAGGGGGCAATGAGCAGTTCTTC.

This chain uses TRBV9 with TRBJ1-1; 9 bases line up with TRBD1. Unmatched junction bases numbered 6, after V lost 4 bases and J lost 5 bases. Germline V gene sequence: CDR1 SGDLS, CDR2 YYNGEE. There are 14 residues in the CDR3. The CDR3 region is CASSKRDRETEAFF. As DNA, the CDR3 is TGTGCCAGCAGCAAGCGGGACAGGGAGACTGAAGCTTTCTTT.

V is TRBV18 and J is TRBJ1-2, with 8 nucleotides matching TRBD1. CDR3 length: 15 residues. Germline CDR1 is KGHSH and CDR2 is LQKENI. The V segment lost 3 bases and the J segment 0 bases; nucleotides outside the gene matches: 3. CDR3 loop: CASSPGQEPNYGYTF. CDR3 nucleotides: TGTGCCAGCTCACCGGGACAGGAGCCTAACTATGGCTACACCTTC. The variable domain in full, with the rest retrieved from reference TRBV18 and TRBJ1-2, is NAGVMQNPRHLVRRRGQEARLRCSPMKGHSHVYWYRQLPEEGLKFMVYLQKENIIDESGMPKERFSAEFPKEGPSILRIQQVVRGDSAAYFCASSPGQEPNYGYTFGSGTRLTVV.

The chain is built from TRBV5-1 and TRBJ2-3; tentatively, D is TRBD2 (6 bases). CDR3 length: 15 amino acids. Germline V CDR1 and CDR2: SGHRS, YFSETQ. Between the trimmed V and J ends, which lost 4 bases and 0 bases, there was a span of 12 bases. CDR3 nucleotides: TGCGCCAGCAGCGCAACCGGGACTAGCACAGATACGCAGTATTTT. This gives the protein CASSATGTSTDTQYF.